The 20 T cell receptor beta chains below were found in one sample sequenced in a study of high-grade serous ovarian cancer treatment subgroups. Data came from immunoSEQ multiplex PCR; TCRdb stores just in-frame clones and leaves some out. Counted here are roughly 12,000 clones, around 83% occurring once; the ten biggest clones make up around 7%. Tumor samples were obtained before definitive surgery or chemotherapy. Sample: tumor tissue. These TCRs come from a human donor with high-grade serous ovarian cancer.

The gene calls are TRBV5-1 and TRBJ2-3; 10 positions agree with TRBD2. There are 15 residues in the CDR3. J lost 0 bases, V lost 2 bases, and 0 bases had no gene match. Germline V CDR1 and CDR2: SGHRS, YFSETQ. CDR3 in DNA: TGCGCCAGCAGCTTTAGCGGGAGGAGCACAGATACGCAGTATTTT. This translates into CASSFSGRSTDTQYF. The variable domain in full, completed from reference TRBV5-1 and TRBJ2-3, reads KAGVTQTPRYLIKTRGQQVTLSCSPISGHRSVSWYQQTPGQGLQFLFEYFSETQRNKGNFPGRFSGRQFSNSRSEMNVSTLELGDSALYLCASSFSGRSTDTQYFGPGTRLTVL.

J is TRBJ2-5 and V is TRBV4-1; TRBD1 matches at 9 bases. The tail of the sequence fits TRBJ2-7 better, so the J call may be wrong. The CDR3 has 17 amino acids. Germline lookup yields CDR1 MGHRA and CDR2 YSYEKL. CDR3 in amino acids: CASSQDTAGQGSYEQYF. The CDR3 bases are TGCGCCAGCAGCCAAGACACGGCGGGACAGGGATCGTACGAGCAGTACTTC.

The chain recombines TRBV4-1 with TRBJ1-1; D is uncertain. Trimming removed 2 bases from V and 4 bases from J, with 17 bases in between. The CDR3 contains 16 residues. Germline assignment: CDR1 MGHRA and CDR2 YSYEKL. The CDR3 reads CASSQSLKLFVTEAFF. In DNA, the CDR3 is TGCGCCAGCAGCCAAAGCCTAAAACTATTTGTCACTGAAGCTTTCTTT.

The V call is TRBV6-5, the J call TRBJ2-7; D not resolved. CDR1 is MNHEY, CDR2 SVGAGI, per germline. V was trimmed by 5 bases and J by 3 bases, leaving 14 bases between them. This CDR3 has 14 amino acids. For the CDR3, the DNA is TGTGCCAGCAGTGCCCCAGCACTAAGCTACGAGCAGTACTTC. Translated, it gives CASSAPALSYEQYF.

V gene TRBV2 combines with J gene TRBJ2-3, with 7 bases identical to TRBD2. Germline CDR1 SNHLY, CDR2 FYNNEI. V shed 3 bases, J shed 0 bases, and the junction held 3 bases outside the gene matches. The CDR3 loop spans 15 amino acids. The CDR3 nucleotides are TGTGCCAGCAGTGAGGGGGGGACTAGCACAGATACGCAGTATTTT. Amino acids: CASSEGGTSTDTQYF. Using reference TRBV2 and TRBJ2-3 for the parts outside the CDR3, the full variable domain is EPEVTQTPSHQVTQMGQEVILRCVPISNHLYFYWYRQILGQKVEFLVSFYNNEISEKSEIFDDQFSVERPDGSNFTLKIRSTKLEDSAMYFCASSEGGTSTDTQYFGPGTRLTVL.

This clone was detected only a few times. The chain joins TRBV10-3 to TRBJ1-1; D perhaps matches TRBD1 (6 bases). CDR1 and CDR2 (germline): ENHRY, SYGVKD. V was clipped by 6 bases and J by 5 bases, with 16 bases between them. The CDR3 is 14 amino acids. The CDR3 protein is CAIRETGRGTEAFF. The CDR3 nucleotides read TGTGCCATCAGGGAGACAGGACGGGGTACTGAAGCTTTCTTT.

The rearrangement links TRBV4-1 to TRBJ2-7; 9 nucleotides match TRBD2. Germline lookup yields CDR1 MGHRA and CDR2 YSYEKL. This CDR3 contains 17 residues. After removal of 0 bases from V and 3 bases from J, the junction contained 9 bases not matched to a gene. CDR3: CASSQDPRASGNYEQYF. The CDR3, as DNA: TGCGCCAGCAGCCAAGATCCTAGGGCTAGCGGGAACTACGAGCAGTACTTC.

The chain couples TRBV7-3 to TRBJ2-7; 11 bases agree with TRBD2. CDR3 size: 15 residues. CDR1 is SGHTA, CDR2 FQGTGA, per germline. Unmatched junction bases numbered 6, after V lost 5 bases and J lost 3 bases. The CDR3 coding sequence is TGTGCCAGCAGCCGGGGACTAGCGGACAACTACGAGCAGTACTTC. Its translation: CASSRGLADNYEQYF.

This clone was observed a few times. The V call is TRBV28, the J call TRBJ2-2; D gene ambiguous. Germline-derived CDR1 and CDR2 are MDHEN and SYDVKM. The V end was cut by 3 bases, the J end by 4 bases, with 9 bases between. The CDR3 contains 14 residues. In nucleotides, the CDR3 is TGTGCCAGCAGTTTCCCTCAGGTCACCGGGGAGCTGTTTTTT. Residues: CASSFPQVTGELFF.

V and J are TRBV2 and TRBJ1-3; a weak D match, TRBD1 (5 bases). Between the trimmed V and J ends, which lost 0 bases and 9 bases, there was a span of 12 bases. This CDR3 is 14 amino acids long. The germline V gene has CDR1 SNHLY and CDR2 FYNNEI. Here the CDR3 reads CASSEAPGQGTIYF. DNA of the CDR3: TGTGCCAGCAGTGAAGCGCCCGGGCAGGGCACCATATATTTT.

The chain employs TRBV7-8 and TRBJ1-1, with D uncertain. The V and J ends lost 0 bases and 1 base respectively, with 6 bases between them. This CDR3 has 14 residues. Germline V lookup: CDR1 SGHVS, CDR2 FQNEAQ. The CDR3 reads CASSLAGGNTEAFF. The CDR3 DNA is TGTGCCAGCAGCTTAGCAGGTGGGAACACTGAAGCTTTCTTT.

The chain recombines TRBV7-9 with TRBJ2-7, with D perhaps given as TRBD1 or TRBD2 (6 bases each). This CDR3 spans 14 amino acids. From germline, CDR1 is SEHNR and CDR2 FQNEAQ (reference sequence). V lost 1 base and J lost 5, with 12 bases in between. The CDR3 DNA sequence: TGTGCCAGCAGCTTAGTGGGGGGACATCACGAGCAGTACTTC. Amino acids: CASSLVGGHHEQYF. The complete variable domain, with remaining parts taken from reference TRBV7-9 and TRBJ2-7, reads DTGVSQNPRHKITKRGQNVTFRCDPISEHNRLYWYRQTLGQGPEFLTYFQNEAQLEKSRLLSDRFSAERPKGSFSTLEIQRTEQGDSAMYLCASSLVGGHHEQYFGPGTRLTVT.

The V gene is TRBV9, the J gene TRBJ2-5; D not resolved. The V end was cut by 0 bases, the J end by 3 bases, with 9 bases between. The CDR3 loop spans 14 amino acids. Per the germline V gene, CDR1 is SGDLS and CDR2 is YYNGEE. This CDR3 reads CASSVGATKETQYF. CDR3 in DNA: TGTGCCAGCAGCGTAGGAGCAACAAAAGAGACCCAGTACTTC.

Relative to its sample, this clone is medium-sized. This rearrangement joins TRBV28 to TRBJ2-7, with TRBD2 matching 11 bases. CDR1 is MDHEN, CDR2 SYDVKM, per germline. The junction had 6 bases not matched to a gene; V was cut back by 5 bases and J by 0 bases. The CDR3 totals 16 residues. The CDR3 here is CASSPATSGSSYEQYF. In nucleotides, the CDR3 is TGTGCCAGCAGTCCCGCCACTAGCGGGAGCTCCTACGAGCAGTACTTC.

The chain recombines TRBV19 with TRBJ1-1; D might be TRBD1 (5 bases). The V end lost 5 bases, the J end lost 4 bases, and 20 bases lay between the germline ends. CDR1 is LNHDA and CDR2 is SQIVND in the germline V gene (reference sequence). The CDR3 consists of 16 residues. The CDR3 region is CASSPETGRRFTEAFF. Written as DNA, the CDR3 is TGTGCCAGTAGTCCAGAAACAGGCCGTCGATTCACTGAAGCTTTCTTT.

The chain couples TRBV6-4 to TRBJ2-2; D is unresolved. Germline V gene sequence: CDR1 MRHNA, CDR2 SNTAGT. CDR3 length: 13 amino acids. Trimming removed 4 bases at V and 6 bases at J, with 9 bases between. In nucleotides, the CDR3 is TGTGCCAGCAGTGTAACGGTGGCCGGGGAGCTGTTTTTT. Protein sequence: CASSVTVAGELFF.

The chain carries TRBV5-4 and TRBJ1-4; D is perhaps TRBD1 (6 bases). The length of the CDR3 is 16 residues. The V gene's germline CDR1 is SGHNT and CDR2 YYREEE (reference sequence). Deletions cut 0 bases from V and 8 bases from J, with 17 bases between. The CDR3: CASSLARTDGDEKLFF. CDR3 coding DNA: TGTGCCAGCAGCTTGGCAAGGACAGATGGAGACGAAAAACTGTTTTTT.

This clone has only a few counts. The rearrangement joins TRBV29-1 to TRBJ1-2; no clear D. Trimming took off 4 bases at V and 2 bases at J, with 8 bases between the two ends. Germline lookup yields CDR1 SQVTM and CDR2 ANQGSEA. There are 12 residues in the CDR3. DNA for the CDR3: TGCAGCGTTGGTCAAGGGAACTATGGCTACACCTTC. Its translation: CSVGQGNYGYTF.

This clone has only one observation. Here the CDR3 reads CASSLMGEETQYF. The DNA for the CDR3 is TGTGCCAGCAGTTTAATGGGGGAAGAGACCCAGTACTTC. The rearrangement links TRBV27 to TRBJ2-5; the D call may be TRBD1 or TRBD2 (5 bases each). CDR1 is MNHEY and CDR2 is SMNVEV in the germline V gene (reference sequence). V was trimmed by 2 bases and J by 3 bases, leaving 7 bases between them. This CDR3 has 13 amino acids.

This chain links TRBV28 with TRBJ2-3; no clear D. The V gene's germline CDR1 is MDHEN and CDR2 SYDVKM. V lost 7 bases to trimming and J lost 0 bases, with 11 bases between them. The CDR3 is 14 residues long. This CDR3 is CASKRPLSTDTQYF. As DNA, the CDR3 is TGTGCCAGCAAACGACCACTAAGCACAGATACGCAGTATTTT.